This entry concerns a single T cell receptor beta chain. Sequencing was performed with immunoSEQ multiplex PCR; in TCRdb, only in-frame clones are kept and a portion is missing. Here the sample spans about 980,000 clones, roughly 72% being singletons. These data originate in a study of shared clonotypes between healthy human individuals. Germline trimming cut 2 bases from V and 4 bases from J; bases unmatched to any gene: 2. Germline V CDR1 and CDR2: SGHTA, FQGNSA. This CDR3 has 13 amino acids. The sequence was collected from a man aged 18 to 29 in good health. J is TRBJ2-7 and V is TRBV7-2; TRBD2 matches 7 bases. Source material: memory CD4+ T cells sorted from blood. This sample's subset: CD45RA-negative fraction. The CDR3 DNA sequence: TGTGCCAGCAGCTTATCTAGCGGATACGAGCAGTACTTC. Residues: CASSLSSGYEQYF.